These T cell receptor beta chains were read from a single sample in a study of neoadjuvant anti-PD-1 for oral cavity cancer. Profiled with immunoSEQ multiplex PCR; TCRdb holds only in-frame clones, not every one. The sample contains 14,000 or so clones, approximately 70% of which appear only once. Specimen: PBMCs, collected before nivolumab (anti-PD-1) treatment. The receptors stem from a person between 35 and 79 years old with oral cavity squamous cell carcinoma. The CDR3 runs from the conserved cysteine through the conserved F or W. The D gene is left open where the match is weak. Size values are once, few and many counts, or a class for expanded clones, and some rows have none.

v_gene	j_gene	abundance	d_gene	CDR3nt	CDR3aa
TRBV6-4	TRBJ2-2	.	.	TGTGCCAGCAGCGTCATACCGGGTGTCGGATCGAACACCGGGGAGCTGTTTTTT	CASSVIPGVGSNTGELFF
TRBV5-1	TRBJ2-2	.	.	TGCGCCAGCAGCTTGACTCTTTCCGGGGAGCTGTTTTTT	CASSLTLSGELFF
TRBV18	TRBJ2-7	.	.	TGTGCCAGCTCACCCGGACAGTTGAGCGAGCAGTACTTC	CASSPGQLSEQYF
TRBV14	TRBJ2-2	.	TRBD2	TGTGCCAGCAGCCCAGCGGGAGGAGGCACCGGGGAGCTGTTTTTT	CASSPAGGGTGELFF
TRBV11-2	TRBJ2-7	few	.	TGTGCCAGCAGCGCCGGACTGATTTCCTACGAGCAGTACTTC	CASSAGLISYEQYF
TRBV18	TRBJ1-3	.	.	TGTGCCAGCTCACCACCGAACAGGTCCTCTGGAAACACCATATATTTT	CASSPPNRSSGNTIYF
TRBV11-2	TRBJ2-2	.	.	TGTGCCAACTCCCATAGGGCCGGGGAGCTGTTTTTT	CANSHRAGELFF
TRBV29-1	TRBJ2-2	.	.	TGCAGCGTTGAAGTACCTCGGGGGCTGGGGGAGCTGTTTTTT	CSVEVPRGLGELFF
TRBV15	TRBJ1-1	once	.	TGTGCCACCAGCAGAGGAGGCGGGTACACTGAAGCTTTCTTT	CATSRGGGYTEAFF
TRBV5-1	TRBJ2-5	.	TRBD1	TGCGCCAGCAGCCCGGGACAGACGTACCAAGAGACCCAGTACTTC	CASSPGQTYQETQYF
TRBV6-1	TRBJ2-7	few	.	TGTGCCAGCAGTGAAGGTCGGCTCCCCTACGAGCAGTACTTC	CASSEGRLPYEQYF
TRBV19	TRBJ2-2	.	TRBD2	TGTGCCAGTAGTACCGGGGGGACCGGGGAGCTGTTTTTT	CASSTGGTGELFF
TRBV18	TRBJ2-1	few	TRBD2	TGTGCCAGCGGGGGGGAGTTGGAGAATGAGCAGTTCTTC	CASGGELENEQFF
TRBV5-1	TRBJ2-5	.	.	TGCGCCAGCAGCTTGGGACATTCCAAAGAGACCCAGTACTTC	CASSLGHSKETQYF
TRBV19	TRBJ2-1	.	.	TGTGCCCTAGTAAGGGGGACTACGATTGAGCAGTTCTTC	CALVRGTTIEQFF
TRBV14	TRBJ2-5	.	TRBD1	TGTGCCAGCAGCCCACGACAGGGGAACTTACAAGAGACCCAGTACTTC	CASSPRQGNLQETQYF
TRBV2	TRBJ1-2	.	.	TGTGCCAGCAGTGGTTCCGAACTATATGGCTACACCTTC	CASSGSELYGYTF
TRBV7-2	TRBJ1-2	few	.	TGTGCCAGCAGCGAGGACAACTATGGCTACACCTTC	CASSEDNYGYTF
TRBV19	TRBJ1-2	.	.	TGTGCCAGCGATAACACTGGGGTACGAGGAGGCTACACCTTC	CASDNTGVRGGYTF
TRBV29-1	TRBJ2-7	.	.	TGCAGCGTTGGTGGACTCTCCTACGAGCAGTACTTC	CSVGGLSYEQYF
TRBV9	TRBJ2-5	.	TRBD2	TGTGCCAGCAGTGTGCCTAGCGGGGGAGGAGGGGAGACCCAGTACTTC	CASSVPSGGGGETQYF
TRBV6-5	TRBJ2-7	.	.	TGTGCCAGCAGTTTCAGGGCCGAGCGGTACTTC	CASSFRAERYF
TRBV4-1	TRBJ2-7	.	.	TGCGCCAGCAGCTACCTCAGGGAGAACTACGAGCAGTACTTC	CASSYLRENYEQYF
TRBV4-1	TRBJ1-2	few	.	TGCGCCAGCAGCCAAGATACCCAGGGACTATTCTATGGCTACACCTTC	CASSQDTQGLFYGYTF
TRBV19	TRBJ1-6	few	TRBD1	TGTGCCAGTAGTACCACAGGGGTAAGGGGACCCCTCCACTTT	CASSTTGVRGPLHF
TRBV11-2	TRBJ1-1	few	TRBD1	TGTGCCAGCAGCTTGGCGACAGGGGCCACTGAAGCTTTCTTT	CASSLATGATEAFF
TRBV10-3	TRBJ1-1	.	.	TGTGCCATCAGTGAACCTTTGACGGGAAACACTGAAGCTTTCTTT	CAISEPLTGNTEAFF
TRBV6-1	TRBJ1-4	.	.	TGTGCCAGCAGTGAAGTAGTGACAGTAACTAATGAAAAACTGTTTTTT	CASSEVVTVTNEKLFF
TRBV29-1	TRBJ1-1	few	TRBD1	TGCAGCGTTGACAGGGGGGAAACTGAAGCTTTCTTT	CSVDRGETEAFF
TRBV7-9	TRBJ1-2	.	.	TGTGCCAGCAGCTCCCGGGCCGGCCATCGGGGCGATGTTAACTATGGCTACACCTTC	CASSSRAGHRGDVNYGYTF
TRBV2	TRBJ2-7	once	TRBD1	TGTGCCAGCGGAGGACAGGGGTCCTACGAGCAGTACTTC	CASGGQGSYEQYF
TRBV7-3	TRBJ2-1	.	TRBD2	TGTGCCAGCAGCTTAGGTGGCGGGAGAGGATCGAAGCAGTTCTTC	CASSLGGGRGSKQFF
TRBV27	TRBJ1-6	.	TRBD1	TGTGCCAGCAGTTCAGGGGACAGGCCGAATTCACCCCTCCACTTT	CASSSGDRPNSPLHF
TRBV14	TRBJ1-1	.	TRBD1	TGTGCCAGCAGCCAGCAGGGGGGAGTGAACACTGAAGCTTTCTTT	CASSQQGGVNTEAFF
TRBV2	TRBJ2-2	few	.	TGTGCCAGCAGTGAAGCAGAGGAGGCCGGGGAGCTGTTTTTT	CASSEAEEAGELFF
TRBV6-6	TRBJ2-5	.	TRBD2	TGTGCCAGCAGTTACTCTTCCAGCGGGGGCCAAGAGACCCAGTACTTC	CASSYSSSGGQETQYF
TRBV5-5	TRBJ1-1	.	.	TGTGCCAGCAGCTTGGTGGGAGGGAGGAACACTGAAGCTTTCTTT	CASSLVGGRNTEAFF
TRBV5-1	TRBJ2-3	.	.	TGCGCCAGCAGCCATCTGGGGGATAGCACAGATACGCAGTATTTT	CASSHLGDSTDTQYF
TRBV5-1	TRBJ2-7	.	TRBD2	TGCGCCAGCAAAGGGGCTAGCGGGCTTACCTACGAGCAGTACTTC	CASKGASGLTYEQYF
TRBV11-3	TRBJ2-4	.	TRBD1	TGTGCCAGCAGCTTAGAGGGCGGACAGGGGAACATTCAGTACTTC	CASSLEGGQGNIQYF
TRBV18	TRBJ2-3	.	TRBD1	TGTGCCAGCTCACCGACAGGGGCGAGCACAGATACGCAGTATTTT	CASSPTGASTDTQYF
TRBV7-2	TRBJ1-4	.	.	TGTGCCAGCAGCTCGACGGCCGCTCCTGAAAAACTGTTTTTT	CASSSTAAPEKLFF
TRBV19	TRBJ2-1	.	.	TGTGCCAGTAGTATGATCCCCCGGGGAAGGTCCTACAATGAGCAGTTCTTC	CASSMIPRGRSYNEQFF
TRBV13	TRBJ2-3	.	.	TGTGCCAGCAGCCCAAGGGTAGGGGGGGTTGCAGATACGCAGTATTTT	CASSPRVGGVADTQYF
TRBV27	TRBJ1-5	.	.	TGTGCCAGCGGTAGGCAGACCAATCAGCCCCAGCATTTT	CASGRQTNQPQHF
TRBV5-1	TRBJ2-5	few	TRBD1	TGCGCCAGCAGTTCCGACAGGGGCCCCCAAGAGACCCAGTACTTC	CASSSDRGPQETQYF
TRBV19	TRBJ2-3	.	TRBD1	TGTGCCAGTAGTGGATGGACAGGGGTAACAGATACGCAGTATTTT	CASSGWTGVTDTQYF
TRBV5-6	TRBJ2-5	.	.	TGTGCCAGCAGCTTAATCCAGGGGGAGACCCAGTACTTC	CASSLIQGETQYF
TRBV5-8	TRBJ1-1	.	.	TGTGCCAGCAGCTTCTCTCAGGGGAACACTGAAGCTTTCTTT	CASSFSQGNTEAFF
TRBV11-2	TRBJ2-7	.	.	TGTGCCAGCAGTACAGGGCCTACTTCCCACGAGCAGTACTTC	CASSTGPTSHEQYF